This T cell receptor (beta chain) emerged from a study of shared clonotypes between healthy human individuals (dated by TCRdb to the early 2020s). For context, the study as a whole: A couple of women and three men aged 18 to 49 years were included in the cohort. To increase sequencing depth and limit assay-specific biases, different laboratories used diverse techniques to prepare libraries and sequence TCR repertoires. Per donor, leukapheresis produced somewhere between about 0.9 and 9 billion PBMCs. The study deeply sequenced blood TCR repertoires of roughly five healthy adults to estimate repertoire size and the extent of clonotype sharing between individuals. Per donor, three plates each were used for CD4 naive and CD4 memory, two for CD8 naive, and one for CD8 memory. The investigation overall reported the following: Incomplete sequencing was indicated by rarefaction of sorted-subset datasets, despite the large sequencing depth. Only blood was sampled, and tissue TCR repertoires likely differ from those in blood. Naive subsets generally had larger estimated clonotype richness than memory subsets. The genetic and exposure-history diversity represented was limited by the small number of donors. Approximately 5% of naive CD4, around 4% of naive CD8, approximately 2.2% of memory CD4, and about 0.4% of memory CD8 clonotypes were shared across a few donors. Based on pairwise subsampling, the degree of clonotype sharing among donors was expected to be affected by sequencing depth. Compared with non-shared clonotypes, the clonotypes found in all four sorted-subset donors had higher generation probabilities.

TCR CDR3 regions were amplified from genomic DNA by multiplex PCR using the deep immunoSEQ assay. For each cell subset, the extracted genomic DNA was distributed evenly across all wells of several immunoSEQ 96-well plates, and each plate served as one replicate. For sorted subsets, each replicate PCR was loaded with around 220 ng genomic DNA, equivalent to some 31,000 T cell genomes. Purified libraries were measured with a Qubit 3.0 fluorometer, size-checked on a Bioanalyzer 2100, and measured again with the KAPA Library Quantification kit. Every immunoSEQ 96-well plate was sequenced on a dedicated single-read 150-cycle Illumina NextSeq 550 flow cell. Per the authors' processing: Because the immunoSEQ output included only junctional sequences and no quality scores, the filtering could not be the same as the filtering used for full-length reads. Sequences were annotated with PyIR, a Python wrapper for IgBLAST v1.9, using IMGT germline references to assign V/J genes and CDR3. Reads with weak V/J assignments (E-value above 1e-6), missing CDR3, stop codons, out-of-frame junctions, or ambiguous translated residues were removed. V3J clonotypes were defined as sequences sharing an identical inferred V gene, J gene, and CDR3 amino acid sequence. Percentage overlap between repertoires was calculated by dividing the number of shared unique clonotypes by the size of the smaller repertoire. Three approaches were used to assess repertoire richness: RTK rarefaction, the Chao1 estimator, and Recon v2.1 estimates of unobserved clonotypes. OLGA was used to compute generation probabilities for all TCRbeta clonotypes that the gDNA method yielded from a handful of donors. Held by TCRdb, this immuneACCESS table contains in-frame sequences only and omits some clones. Under half of the omission traces to an unresolved V gene where checked; the cause of the rest is unknown. That table furnishes V, J and clone size, whereas the DNA furnished D and trimming. Present in this sample are about 1.1 million clones, roughly 74% of which were seen just once. Of the sample, 0.5% to 0.65% is held by the ten largest clones.

The germline V and J ends show losses of 3 bases and 5 bases respectively, and no gene match explains 3 bases of the junction. Inclusive of the bounding cysteine and phenylalanine, the CDR3 is 14 residues long. The CDR3 DNA has 42 bases and is translated from base 1. Looking up the germline V gene yields CDR1 SNHLY and CDR2 FYNNEI. The donors were healthy, HIV-negative adults with no recently reported acute infections or vaccinations. Every donor was a Caucasian adult living in Nashville, Tennessee, USA. CD4+ T cells were enriched by magnetic negative selection, after which naive cells were positively selected on CD45RA and the negative fraction was taken as the memory subset. Blood was obtained by leukapheresis, after which PBMCs were separated by Ficoll-Histopaque density gradient centrifugation and cryopreserved in liquid nitrogen vapor phase. Analytical flow cytometry was used to check the purity and quantity of every magnetically sorted T cell population. Each sorted fraction had its genomic DNA isolated and then quantified by UV absorbance on a Nanodrop 2000c.

This clone showed up just a few times. The clone's antigen remains unknown. There are no base qualities to consult, and no much larger clone falls within one base. This receptor was identified in a man between 18 and 35 years old in good health. Some clones in this sample may be carry-over from other donors' samples. The material sequenced was memory CD4+ T cells from PBMCs. In light of the paper, this sample's cell subset or site label describes: CD45RA-negative fraction. The rearranged segments are TRBV2 and TRBJ2-3; 9 of the junction bases match TRBD1. The CDR3 reads CASSEDRGLDTQYF. The DNA sequence is given as TGTGCCAGCAGTGAGGACAGGGGTTTAGATACGCAGTATTTT.